This T cell receptor beta chain was recorded in a study of cytomegalovirus exposure and HLA in healthy donors. Looking at the study overall: From HLA-typed donors, an early data release held tens of millions of unique TCRs.

Turning to this clone: What it binds is unknown.

Healthy bone marrow donors made up the donors. Broader study findings: Later on, an analysis found that several of the most significant clusters appeared to be linked to common viral pathogens, which included parvovirus B19. TCR beta V- and J-gene trimming was later associated with a missense DCLRE1C variant.

The primer mix had 60 Vbeta and 13 Jbeta primers. Clones were read by immunoSEQ multiplex PCR, and TCRdb kept only the in-frame ones, dropping some. The table has roughly 180,000 clones, 85% seen once. V lost 2 bases to trimming and J lost 2 bases; unmatched junction nucleotides: 2. The germline gives CDR1 SGHVS, CDR2 FQNEAQ. The CDR3 contains 15 residues. The chain carries TRBV7-8 and TRBJ2-5, with 10 bases matching TRBD2. Material for sequencing was PBMCs. The sequence came from a boy under 10 years old in good health and CMV-seronegative. CDR3 bases: TGTGCCAGCAGCTTATCTAGCGGGGGACAAGAGACCCAGTACTTC. Translation gives CASSLSSGGQETQYF.